The 17 T cell receptor beta chains reported below all come from one sample, sequenced in a study of radiotherapy plus CTLA-4 blockade in lung cancer. TCRdb keeps only in-frame clones here, not all; method: immunoSEQ multiplex PCR. The table has 30,000 to 40,000 clones, about 70% seen once. The sequenced sample was peripheral blood, obtained from a patient treated with radiotherapy plus ipilimumab. These receptors all come from a human donor with non-small cell lung cancer whose response to radiotherapy plus ipilimumab could not be evaluated.

V and J are TRBV11-2 and TRBJ2-3, with 10 bases matching TRBD2. The germline CDR1 and CDR2 sequences are SGHAT and FQNNGV. The CDR3 sequence is 14 residues long. V was pared by 4 bases and J by 8 bases, with 6 bases of the junction left unmatched. CDR3 nucleotide sequence: TGTGCCAGCAGCTCAGCGGGAGGGCCAACTACGCAGTATTTT. Translation: CASSSAGGPTTQYF.

The sample holds one count of this clone. This chain links TRBV7-2 with TRBJ2-7, with D possibly TRBD2 on 6 matching bases. V shed 1 base and J shed 2 bases, with 12 bases lying between them. Germline V lookup: CDR1 SGHTA, CDR2 FQGNSA. The CDR3 runs to 15 residues. The CDR3 sequence is CASSLGQGGTYEQYF. The CDR3, as DNA: TGTGCCAGCAGCTTAGGGCAGGGAGGAACCTACGAGCAGTACTTC.

This clone was detected a few times. This chain links TRBV10-1 with TRBJ2-2, with 8 bases fitting TRBD2. Per germline, CDR1 WNHNN and CDR2 SYGVQD (reference sequence). This CDR3 is built from 14 residues. The trim removed 8 bases at V and 4 bases at J, leaving 6 bases unmatched. The CDR3 DNA follows: TGCGCCAGCTCAAGCGGGAGCGTCACCGGGGAGCTGTTTTTT. As protein: CASSSGSVTGELFF.

The V call is TRBV27, the J call TRBJ2-7; D unresolved. The germline V gene has CDR1 MNHEY and CDR2 SMNVEV (reference sequence). The CDR3 is made up of 13 amino acids. V gave up 7 bases and J gave up 3 bases, with 13 bases separating them. In DNA form, the CDR3 reads TGTGCCAGCAAACTGCAGGATGACTACGAGCAGTACTTC. It codes for CASKLQDDYEQYF.

The V call is TRBV19, the J call TRBJ2-2; D is possibly TRBD1 (5 bases). V dropped 5 bases and J dropped 6 bases, with 10 bases sitting between them. The CDR3 consists of 13 residues. Per the germline V gene, CDR1 is LNHDA and CDR2 is SQIVND (reference sequence). This CDR3 reads CASSGQGPGELFF. DNA for the CDR3: TGTGCCAGTAGTGGGCAGGGCCCCGGGGAGCTGTTTTTT.

This clone was seen a single time. CDR3 region: CATPFDPGGTQNQPQHF. CDR3 in DNA: TGTGCCACCCCGTTCGACCCCGGGGGGACACAGAATCAGCCCCAGCATTTT. The rearrangement links TRBV7-9 to TRBJ1-5; TRBD1 might be the D (6 bases). Germline V gene lookup returns CDR1 SEHNR and CDR2 FQNEAQ (reference sequence). Between the trimmed V and J ends, which lost 10 bases and 4 bases, there was a span of 26 bases. This CDR3 is built from 17 residues.

This chain uses TRBV6-6 with TRBJ2-2, with TRBD1 identical over 7 bases. Per the germline V gene, CDR1 is MNHNY and CDR2 is SVGAGI (reference sequence). The V gene end was trimmed by 6 bases and the J gene end by 4 bases; junction bases not matched to a gene: 5. This CDR3 region has 14 residues. The CDR3 loop reads CASRLGQATGELFF. The CDR3 region has the DNA TGTGCCAGCAGACTCGGACAGGCCACCGGGGAGCTGTTTTTT.

The rearrangement uses TRBV4-3 and TRBJ2-3, with 7 bases that match TRBD1. The CDR3 totals 15 residues. V lost 0 bases, J lost 4 bases, and 4 bases stayed unmatched. Per the germline V gene, CDR1 is LGHNA and CDR2 is YSLEER. In DNA, the CDR3 is TGCGCCAGCAGCCAAGACCCAGGGGGTGCAGATACGCAGTATTTT. This sequence encodes CASSQDPGGADTQYF.

The J gene is TRBJ2-3, the V gene TRBV19; the D gene is possibly TRBD1 (5 bases). Germline loops: CDR1 LNHDA, CDR2 SQIVND (reference sequence). V lost 5 bases and J lost 0, with 9 bases in between. The CDR3 consists of 14 residues. The CDR3 reads CASSPQASTDTQYF. CDR3 DNA: TGTGCCAGTAGTCCACAGGCTAGCACAGATACGCAGTATTTT.

The genes are TRBV6-5 and TRBJ2-1; the D gene is possibly TRBD1 (6 bases). Germline assignment: CDR1 MNHEY and CDR2 SVGAGI. The V and J ends lost 0 bases and 8 bases respectively, with 14 bases between them. This CDR3 has 15 amino acids. The DNA of the CDR3 is TGTGCCAGCAGTTACTCGAGGCAGGGGCGCGATGAGCAGTTCTTC. This translates into CASSYSRQGRDEQFF.

This clone was counted only a few times. The chain joins TRBV6-6 to TRBJ1-5, with 7 bases lining up with TRBD1. This CDR3 is 14 amino acids long. V shed 6 bases, J shed 7 bases, and the junction held 9 bases outside the gene matches. In germline, CDR1 is MNHNY, CDR2 SVGAGI (reference sequence). The CDR3 sequence: CASRTTGSGQPQHF. The CDR3 DNA reads TGTGCCAGCAGGACGACAGGGTCAGGGCAGCCCCAGCATTTT.

The chain links TRBV29-1 to TRBJ2-5; D is possibly TRBD1 (6 bases). Trimming took off 6 bases at V and 5 bases at J, with 16 bases between the two ends. The germline V gene has CDR1 SQVTM and CDR2 ANQGSEA. This CDR3 is built from 13 residues. CDR3 loop: CSVERTVEETQYF. CDR3 coding DNA: TGCAGCGTGGAACGGACAGTGGAGGAGACCCAGTACTTC. The whole variable domain, filled in from reference TRBV29-1 and TRBJ2-5, reads SAVISQKPSRDICQRGTSLTIQCQVDSQVTMMFWYRQQPGQSLTLIATANQGSEATYESGFVIDKFPISRPNLTFSTLTVSNMSPEDSSIYLCSVERTVEETQYFGPGTRLLVL.

This sequence joins TRBV27 and TRBJ1-1; 7 positions match TRBD1. The CDR3 runs 13 residues. V dropped 5 bases and J dropped 4; count of bases not matched to a gene: 4. CDR1 and CDR2 from the germline V gene are MNHEY and SMNVEV (reference sequence). As DNA, the CDR3 is TGTGCCAGCAGTACCCCAGGGGGCACTGAAGCTTTCTTT. Its protein is CASSTPGGTEAFF.

The chain employs TRBV5-6 and TRBJ1-5; 11 bases fit TRBD1. The junction had 7 bases not matched to a gene; V was cut back by 4 bases and J by 7 bases. The CDR3 spans 15 residues. Germline V gene sequence: CDR1 SGHDT, CDR2 YYEEEE. The CDR3 DNA is TGTGCCAGCAGCGGACAGGGGGCGATCGGGCAGCCCCAGCATTTT. Translation: CASSGQGAIGQPQHF. The full variable domain, completed using reference TRBV5-6 and TRBJ1-5, is DAGVTQSPTHLIKTRGQQVTLRCSPKSGHDTVSWYQQALGQGPQFIFQYYEEEERQRGNFPDRFSGHQFPNYSSELNVNALLLGDSALYLCASSGQGAIGQPQHFGDGTRLSIL.

Note on this clone: Distinct nucleotide sequences in the sample also encode this CDR3. V is TRBV27 and J is TRBJ1-4; TRBD1 matches 9 bases. Germline trimming cut 10 bases from V and 1 base from J; bases unmatched to any gene: 16. Germline CDR1 MNHEY, CDR2 SMNVEV (reference sequence). The CDR3 extends over 18 amino acids. In nucleotides, the CDR3 is TGTGCCAAACCTCCCGGGACAGGGTTTCAGGTAACTAATGAAAAACTGTTTTTT. Its translation: CAKPPGTGFQVTNEKLFF.

This rearrangement joins TRBV19 to TRBJ2-7; 12 nucleotides agree with TRBD2. CDR1 is LNHDA and CDR2 is SQIVND in the germline V gene (reference sequence). This CDR3 has 17 residues. The V segment lost 4 bases and the J segment 0 bases; nucleotides outside the gene matches: 7. The CDR3 DNA sequence: TGTGCCAGTAGTAAGAGACTAGCGGGAGTGAACTCCTACGAGCAGTACTTC. Translation gives CASSKRLAGVNSYEQYF.

The J gene is TRBJ2-5, the V gene TRBV2; D gene ambiguous. Germline values: CDR1 SNHLY, CDR2 FYNNEI. There are 10 residues in the CDR3. V was cut by 3 bases and J by 7 bases, with 3 bases left in between. CDR3 protein: CASSERTQYF. CDR3 coding DNA: TGTGCCAGCAGTGAGAGGACCCAGTACTTC.